This TCR beta chain was observed in a study of vaccination effects on CD4 cells after COVID-19. Study-level information: The median interval between the second dose and post-vaccine sampling was 72 days. General observations from the study: The study got few convalescent patients and did not collect any early post-infection timepoints.

ViraFEST expansion of antigen-specific CD4+ T cells with viral peptide pools preceded sequencing. The culture ran for about 10 days, and then CD4+ T cells were isolated. Participants were vaccinated with two doses of either the BNT162b2 or mRNA-1273 vaccine. Peptides at about 9.9 ug/ml and IL-2 at about 9.2 IU/ml were added to around 2 million PBMC per well. V lost 1 base and J lost 5, with 8 bases in between. Germline V gives CDR1 SEHNR, CDR2 FQNEAQ (reference sequence). This CDR3 is built from 13 residues. As to this clone: Antigen: not known.

Measured with immunoSEQ multiplex PCR; TCRdb has only the in-frame clones, and not every one. This sample carries nearly 30,000 clones, roughly 68% of them seen once, and the ten largest clones take 17%. The rearrangement joins TRBV7-9 to TRBJ1-1; no definite D call. This sequence was found in a human donor who received a COVID-19 vaccine. The sequencing here drew on CD4+ T cells from PBMCs cultured with HCoV-OC43 spike peptides, taken after COVID-19 vaccination. The subset was: HCoV-OC43 spike overlapping peptide pool stimulation. CDR3 sequence reads: CASSLDEVTEAFF. DNA of the CDR3: TGTGCCAGCAGCTTAGATGAGGTAACTGAAGCTTTCTTT.